The 26 T cell receptor beta chains below all came from one sample that was sequenced in a study of cytomegalovirus exposure and HLA in healthy donors. The PCR contained 60 Vbeta and 13 Jbeta primers. The repertoire was sequenced with immunoSEQ multiplex PCR; TCRdb's copy has only in-frame clones and lacks some. The sample shows some 99,000 clones, 55% to 75% of them seen only once. Sequences were obtained from PBMCs. Source of these receptors: a woman in her sixties or seventies in good health and CMV-seropositive.

The J gene is TRBJ2-2, the V gene TRBV6-4; D gene unclear. In germline, CDR1 is MRHNA, CDR2 SNTAGT. V was trimmed by 0 bases and J by 1 base, leaving 6 bases between them. The CDR3 runs to 15 residues. The CDR3 reads CASSDSPLNTGELFF. In DNA, the CDR3 is TGTGCCAGCAGTGACTCCCCTCTGAACACCGGGGAGCTGTTTTTT.

V gene TRBV6-5 combines with J gene TRBJ1-6; 7 nucleotides match TRBD1. This CDR3 comprises 15 residues. The V gene's germline CDR1 is MNHEY and CDR2 SVGAGI. The V gene end was trimmed by 4 bases and the J gene end by 9 bases; junction bases not matched to a gene: 9. The CDR3 coding sequence is TGTGCCAGCAGTTTACAGGGGACCATTTCTTCACCCCTCCACTTT. Translating it yields CASSLQGTISSPLHF.

A remark on this clone: Other DNA sequences from this sample encode an identical CDR3 as well. V usage is TRBV6-5 and J usage is TRBJ1-1; the D gene is possibly TRBD1 (6 bases). Per the germline V gene, CDR1 is MNHEY and CDR2 is SVGAGI. V lost 5 bases and J 1 base, leaving 11 bases between the germline ends. The CDR3 is made up of 14 amino acids. The CDR3, as DNA: TGTGCCAGCAGTCGGGGACACCCGAACACTGAAGCTTTCTTT. Protein: CASSRGHPNTEAFF.

The chain recombines TRBV30 with TRBJ1-4, with 10 bases that match TRBD1. With 4 bases clipped from V and 8 bases from J, the junction kept 10 bases outside the gene matches. CDR3 length: 15 amino acids. The germline gives CDR1 GTSNPN, CDR2 SVGIG (reference sequence). CDR3 in amino acids: CAWNRRDRGGEKLFF. In DNA form, the CDR3 reads TGTGCCTGGAACCGCCGGGACAGGGGAGGAGAAAAACTGTTTTTT.

The chain has TRBV6-5 and TRBJ1-4; no clear D. This CDR3 has 14 residues. CDR1 and CDR2 (germline): MNHEY, SVGAGI. V was pared by 8 bases and J by 7 bases, with 17 bases between. The DNA of the CDR3 is TGTGCCAGCGGAAACGGGGTTCCTCCTGAAAAACTGTTTTTT. This encodes CASGNGVPPEKLFF.

The chain carries TRBV5-1 and TRBJ2-2, with a possible D match to TRBD2 (5 bases). The CDR3 runs 14 residues. Germline CDR1 and CDR2: SGHRS and YFSETQ. Trimming cost V 0 bases and J 4 bases, with 7 bases left between them. DNA of the CDR3: TGCGCCAGCAGCTTGGATGGGAGCACCGGGGAGCTGTTTTTT. Its protein product is CASSLDGSTGELFF.

The V and J genes are TRBV6-6 and TRBJ2-1, with TRBD2 identical over 7 bases. The CDR3 is made up of 14 amino acids. After removal of 7 bases from V and 4 bases from J, the junction contained 7 bases not matched to a gene. Germline assignment: CDR1 MNHNY and CDR2 SVGAGI (reference sequence). DNA of the CDR3: TGTGCCAGCAACGGACCCGGGGGGTACAATGAGCAGTTCTTC. Translated: CASNGPGGYNEQFF.

J is TRBJ1-6 and V is TRBV7-9; weak D call: TRBD1 (6 bases). CDR1 SEHNR and CDR2 FQNEAQ come from the germline V gene (reference sequence). V was trimmed by 5 bases and J by 4 bases, leaving 9 bases between them. The CDR3 contains 14 residues. The CDR3 region has the DNA TGTGCCAGCAGCCACGGACAGTATAATTCACCCCTCCACTTT. The encoded protein is CASSHGQYNSPLHF. Supplemented by reference TRBV7-9 and TRBJ1-6, the full variable domain reads DTGVSQNPRHKITKRGQNVTFRCDPISEHNRLYWYRQTLGQGPEFLTYFQNEAQLEKSRLLSDRFSAERPKGSFSTLEIQRTEQGDSAMYLCASSHGQYNSPLHFGNGTRLTVT.

DNA of the CDR3: TGTGCCTGGACTGCCCCGGGGGTAGCGGGAGAGACCCAGTACTTC. Translated: CAWTAPGVAGETQYF. The chain links TRBV30 to TRBJ2-5; 7 bases are shared with TRBD2. CDR1 and CDR2 (germline): GTSNPN, SVGIG (reference sequence). Trimming at V came to 4 bases and at J to 4 bases, leaving 12 bases not matched to a gene. The CDR3 totals 15 residues.

This clone has only a few counts. For the CDR3, the DNA is TGTGCCAGCAGTTACTCGAGGGGAGGGGCAGCTTTCTTT. The encoded protein is CASSYSRGGAAFF. The rearrangement links TRBV6-5 to TRBJ1-1, with D possibly TRBD1 on 5 matching bases. Germline CDR1 and CDR2: MNHEY and SVGAGI. The CDR3 is 13 residues long. Between the trimmed V and J ends, which lost 0 bases and 10 bases, there was a span of 12 bases.

In the case of this clone: This same CDR3 is encoded by further DNA sequences in the sample. The chain links TRBV30 to TRBJ2-1, with TRBD2 as a possible D gene (7 bases). V lost 0 bases and J lost 9, with 15 bases in between. Germline V gene lookup returns CDR1 GTSNPN and CDR2 SVGIG (reference sequence). The CDR3 has 14 residues. The CDR3 protein is CAWSVGGGAREQFF. In DNA form, the CDR3 reads TGTGCCTGGAGTGTAGGTGGGGGGGCCCGTGAGCAGTTCTTC.

This clone was found once. V is TRBV4-3 and J is TRBJ2-6; unclear D gene. Germline CDR1 and CDR2: LGHNA and YSLEER. The ends were cut back, 0 bases at V and 0 bases at J, with 9 bases in the middle. The CDR3 is made up of 17 amino acids. The CDR3 nucleotides are TGCGCCAGCAGCCAAGATCCTGCGAGCTCTGGGGCCAACGTCCTGACTTTC. This translates into CASSQDPASSGANVLTF.

The chain recombines TRBV30 with TRBJ1-5, with D unresolved. The germline gives CDR1 GTSNPN, CDR2 SVGIG (reference sequence). V gave up 1 base and J gave up 0 bases, with 10 bases separating them. The CDR3 covers 15 residues. CDR3 region: CAWSEGEYSNQPQHF. The CDR3 region has the DNA TGTGCCTGGAGTGAGGGAGAATATAGCAATCAGCCCCAGCATTTT.

The rearrangement joins TRBV29-1 to TRBJ2-7; possible D gene TRBD2, 7 bases. CDR3 length equals 15 residues. Trimming took off 1 base at V and 2 bases at J, with 15 bases between the two ends. In germline, CDR1 is SQVTM, CDR2 ANQGSEA. CDR3 DNA: TGCAGCGTTGAAGCCCCTAGGGAGGGGGCCTACGAGCAGTACTTC. Protein: CSVEAPREGAYEQYF.

The chain uses TRBV30 and TRBJ2-3; 7 bases agree with TRBD1. The CDR3 extends over 12 amino acids. Germline CDR1 reads GTSNPN; CDR2 reads SVGIG (reference sequence). The CDR3 DNA sequence: TGTGCTTATGAGACAGGGTCAGATACGCAGTATTTT. This gives the protein CAYETGSDTQYF.

The chain uses TRBV7-8 and TRBJ1-5; 8 nucleotides match TRBD1. This CDR3 comprises 16 residues. Germline V gives CDR1 SGHVS, CDR2 FQNEAQ. V lost 3 bases and J lost 0; bases outside the gene matches: 4. The chain's CDR3 is CASSFRDRNSNQPQHF. The CDR3 nucleotides read TGTGCCAGCAGCTTCCGGGACAGGAATAGCAATCAGCCCCAGCATTTT. The whole variable domain, filled in from reference TRBV7-8 and TRBJ1-5, reads GAGVSQSPRYKVAKRGQDVALRCDPISGHVSLFWYQQALGQGPEFLTYFQNEAQLDKSGLPSDRFFAERPEGSVSTLKIQRTQQEDSAVYLCASSFRDRNSNQPQHFGDGTRLSIL.

This clone was observed a few times. The chain couples TRBV6-1 to TRBJ1-4; D may be TRBD1 (6 bases). The CDR3 sequence is 15 residues long. Trimming stripped 2 bases from V and 13 bases from J, with 20 bases between. Germline values: CDR1 MNHNS, CDR2 SASEGT. The CDR3 region is CASSELAGAQFRLFF. For the CDR3, the DNA is TGTGCCAGCAGTGAATTGGCAGGGGCCCAATTTAGACTGTTTTTT.

This chain connects TRBV30 to TRBJ2-7; TRBD2 matches 10 bases. CDR1 is GTSNPN and CDR2 is SVGIG in the germline V gene (reference sequence). The V and J ends lost 5 bases and 6 bases, in that order; junction bases with no gene match: 7. This CDR3 comprises 13 residues. CDR3 in amino acids: CAWATSGVFEQYF. The DNA for the CDR3 is TGTGCCTGGGCCACTAGCGGGGTTTTCGAGCAGTACTTC.

The CDR3, as DNA: TGTGCCAGCAGTAGAGCGGGGATTAACGAGCAGTACTTC. It is translated as CASSRAGINEQYF. J is TRBJ2-7 and V is TRBV6-6, with 7 nucleotides matching TRBD2. V was pared by 5 bases and J by 5 bases, with 6 bases of the junction left unmatched. The CDR3 has 13 residues. Germline-derived CDR1 and CDR2 are MNHNY and SVGAGI (reference sequence).

V gene TRBV7-9 combines with J gene TRBJ1-2; D remains unclear. The V and J ends lost 5 bases and 8 bases respectively, with 15 bases between them. The V gene's germline CDR1 is SEHNR and CDR2 FQNEAQ (reference sequence). CDR3 length equals 13 residues. For the CDR3, the DNA is TGTGCCAGCAGCCCTACGGCCCCCGGGGGCTACACCTTC. The encoded protein is CASSPTAPGGYTF.

This clone was seen only a few times. This chain joins TRBV5-1 and TRBJ2-7; 9 bases match TRBD1. V lost 0 bases and J lost 5; bases outside the gene matches: 6. Germline CDR1 and CDR2: SGHRS and YFSETQ. The CDR3 sequence is 15 residues long. CDR3 protein: CASSLGGTGLDEQYF. In DNA, the CDR3 is TGCGCCAGCAGCTTGGGGGGGACAGGGTTGGACGAGCAGTACTTC.

The CDR3 loop reads CASSEAVGRSNSPLHF. The CDR3 DNA follows: TGTGCCAGCAGTGAGGCAGTGGGGCGAAGCAATTCACCCCTCCACTTT. The chain carries TRBV25-1 and TRBJ1-6; a possible D gene is TRBD1 (5 bases). Per germline, CDR1 MGHDK and CDR2 SYGVNS. The CDR3 totals 16 residues. With 3 bases removed from V and 7 bases from J, the gap between germline ends came to 16 bases.

This clone appeared once. The CDR3, as DNA: TGTGCCAGCAGTTCGCAAGGGCAGGCGGGGGAAAAACTGTTTTTT. This codes for CASSSQGQAGEKLFF. The V call is TRBV2, the J call TRBJ1-4; D call uncertain. V lost 5 bases and J 8 bases, leaving 18 bases between the germline ends. The length of the CDR3 is 15 residues. The V gene's germline CDR1 is SNHLY and CDR2 FYNNEI.

This clone was seen a handful of times. This sample also contains other DNA sequences that code for the same CDR3. V usage is TRBV7-2 and J usage is TRBJ2-1, with 9 bases lining up with TRBD2. Losses at the gene ends were 5 bases for V and 6 bases for J; bases not matched to a gene: 8. Germline lookup yields CDR1 SGHTA and CDR2 FQGNSA. This CDR3 contains 15 residues. Here the CDR3 DNA reads TGTGCCAGCAGCCCGCCCGGGACTAGCAGCAATGAGCAGTTCTTC. Protein: CASSPPGTSSNEQFF.

The chain employs TRBV19 and TRBJ1-2, with 9 bases fitting TRBD1. This CDR3 comprises 16 residues. V lost 4 bases and J lost 2; bases outside the gene matches: 8. In germline, CDR1 is LNHDA, CDR2 SQIVND (reference sequence). The CDR3 nucleotides are TGTGCCAGTAGTACCCAGACAGGGGGAGGCAACTATGGCTACACCTTC. Residues: CASSTQTGGGNYGYTF.

This sequence joins TRBV5-1 and TRBJ2-3, with a possible D match to TRBD2 (6 bases). V gave up 7 bases and J gave up 1 base, with 7 bases separating them. Germline CDR1 reads SGHRS; CDR2 reads YFSETQ. This CDR3 is built from 12 residues. The CDR3 DNA reads TGCGCCAGCGGCGGGGGCACAGATACGCAGTATTTT. Its protein product is CASGGGTDTQYF.